This is a list of T cell receptor beta chains from one sample in a study of T cells in Graves' hyperthyroidism and ophthalmopathy. TCRdb used MiXCR to reprocess the multiplex PCR reads, holding one entry per CDR3 protein. The sample holds about half a million distinct CDR3 sequences, about 22% seen once. Source material: blood. Receptors originate from a woman aged 70-85 years with Graves' ophthalmopathy. CDR3s include the opening cysteine and the closing phenylalanine or tryptophan. D genes are given only for firm matches. A row's size may be missing; if present it is once, few, many or a size class.

>19|.|TRBJ2-7|TRBD2|TRBV3-1
TGTGCCAGCAGCCAAGATTGGACTAGCGGGAGGTTCCCTCCCTACGAGCAGTACTTC
CASSQDWTSGRFPPYEQYF
>15|.|TRBJ1-1|.|TRBV19
TGTGCCAGTAGTATAGCTAGGGGAGGAGACACTGAAGCTTTCTTT
CASSIARGGDTEAFF
>15|few|TRBJ2-2|TRBD1|TRBV29-1
TGCAGCGTTGGCCCGACAGGGTCTAACACCGGGGAGCTGTTTTTT
CSVGPTGSNTGELFF
>13|.|TRBJ2-5|.|TRBV20-1
TGCAGTGCCACGTCGACGGACCAAGAGACCCAGTACTTC
CSATSTDQETQYF
>11|few|TRBJ2-1|.|TRBV28
TGTGCCATCCTGGGGGGCAATGAGCAGTTCTTC
CAILGGNEQFF
>15|.|TRBJ1-1|.|TRBV14
TGTGCCAGCAGCCTACCGACGGGGGGGACGACTGAAGCTTTCTTT
CASSLPTGGTTEAFF
>12|.|TRBJ2-7|.|TRBV12-3/TRBV12-4
TGTGCCAGCAGTTTGAGGCAGCTCGAGCAGTACTTC
CASSLRQLEQYF
>13|many|TRBJ1-6|.|TRBV12-3/TRBV12-4
TGTGCCAGCACCCAAAAGGGGACCTCACCCCTCCACTTT
CASTQKGTSPLHF
>15|many|TRBJ1-5|.|TRBV5-6
TGTGCCAGCAGCTTGGGGGGGTATAGCAATCAGCCCCAGCATTTT
CASSLGGYSNQPQHF
>14|.|TRBJ1-6|.|TRBV6-1
TGTGCCAGCAGCAACAGGGTCGGGGATTCACCCCTCCACTTT
CASSNRVGDSPLHF
>14|many|TRBJ1-1|.|TRBV12-3/TRBV12-4
TGTGCCAGCAGTTACCCCAGTTCCGTCGGAGGCGCTTTCTTT
CASSYPSSVGGAFF
>15|few|TRBJ2-1|.|TRBV5-1
TGCGCCAGCAGCTTGGCCGCAGGGAACTACAATGAGCAGTTCTTC
CASSLAAGNYNEQFF
>12|.|TRBJ2-3|.|TRBV30
TGTGCCTGGAGTAGGGGATCGGATACGCAGTATTTT
CAWSRGSDTQYF
>11|.|TRBJ1-1|.|TRBV30
TGTACCTGGAGGTTCGGCCGGCGAGCTTTCTTT
CTWRFGRRAFF
>14|many|TRBJ1-1|.|TRBV18
TGTGCCAGCTCACCACTGAGTGTGGGCACTGAAGCTTTCTTT
CASSPLSVGTEAFF
>14|many|TRBJ2-5|.|TRBV28
TGTGCCAGCAGTCTACGGGCCCCAACGGAGACCCAGTACTTC
CASSLRAPTETQYF
>14|many|TRBJ1-1|.|TRBV6-1
TGTGCCAGCACTAATCCGGGACAGAACACTGAAGCTTTCTTT
CASTNPGQNTEAFF
>19|.|TRBJ2-3|TRBD2|TRBV5-1
TGCGCCAGCAGCCCGATCCGGGCTAGCGGGAGCAGTAGAACAGATACGCAGTATTTT
CASSPIRASGSSRTDTQYF